One T cell receptor (beta chain) is described in this entry. This clonotype was observed at least ten times. Its cognate antigen has yet to be identified. Per-base quality was not reported, and no clone a single base away is much larger than it. The time point label on this specimen signifies: healthy volunteer bleed at 2 weeks. Total RNA was isolated from unfractionated whole blood collected in Tempus Blood RNA tubes. As TCR sequencing controls, a handful of healthy volunteers were used, with blood taken at day 0, 2 weeks and 6 weeks. The library came from RACE. TCRdb names NextSeq 500 as the instrument used. During library preparation, unique molecular identifiers were attached to individual cDNA molecules so that TCRs could be counted in a quantitative, reproducible way. Regarding the original processing steps: A median of around 96,000 TCRs per sample was observed, with a range of about 23,224 to 700,000. V, J and CDR3 annotation of the TCR reads was carried out using the Decombinator software suite. For PS versus PT1 abundance plots, all samples were subsampled to the same number of TCRs (28,000). Expanded TCRs were defined as absent before sensitization and observed at least eight times at the 2-week time point. The public sequencing data were trimmed at Q25 with fastp and processed into clonotypes with MiXCR by TCRdb, which kept only in-frame beta chains. Rows are combined by CDR3 protein, so each entry shows the most common genes and DNA. What appears here as the V and J calls and clone size reflects TCRdb's work, not the paper's. The sample includes 100,000 to 150,000 distinct CDR3 sequences, with about 8.2% observed a single time. The top ten clonotypes cover around 1.9% of the sample.

This record belongs to a study of human T cells and chemical hapten exposure (TCRdb year 2021). For the study in its entirety: Libraries were pooled for sequencing, and variation in per-sample TCR yields was attributed mainly to small differences in library volumes within the pool. From each blood RNA sample, both TCR alpha and TCR beta chains were sequenced. The study tracked peripheral blood TCR repertoire changes in vivo during primary and secondary sensitization to the hapten diphenylcyclopropenone (DPC) in alopecia patients. On the study overall, not on this receptor specifically: The number of TCRs above 1 in 1000 frequency did not change with DPC sensitization; there was no evidence of global repertoire structure alterations. After repeated subsampling, the strength of the expansion versus patch-test correlation and the threshold at which it became significant changed.

The cysteine opens and the phenylalanine closes a CDR3 of 16 amino acids. Only the CDR3 region is kept as DNA, spanning 48 bases read in frame from base 1. The V and J ends are trimmed by 5 bases and 1 base, leaving 17 bases between them. In the germline V gene, CDR1 corresponds to MNHEY and CDR2 to SVGEGT. This receptor was taken from a male donor in good health. Some clones in this sample may be carry-over from other donors' samples. Rearrangement joined TRBV6-2 or TRBV6-3 to TRBJ2-5; TRBD1 is a weak D gene call, 6 bases matching. The specimen sequenced was whole blood. The CDR3 protein: CASSQTIRGPQETQYF. In nucleotides, the sequence is TGTGCCAGCAGTCAGACGATCAGGGGCCCCCAAGAGACCCAGTACTTC.